The source of this T cell receptor (beta chain) is a study of cytomegalovirus exposure and HLA in healthy donors. From germline, CDR1 is MNHNS and CDR2 SASEGT. CDR3 length: 14 residues. Between the trimmed V and J ends, which lost 5 bases and 6 bases, there was a span of 14 bases. Assay: immunoSEQ multiplex PCR; the TCRdb copy retains only in-frame clones and omits some. This sample has about 120,000 clones, with roughly 88% found just once. The chain couples TRBV6-1 to TRBJ2-1; D may be TRBD2 (6 bases). The sequencing input was PBMCs. The source is a man aged 18 to 30 in good health and CMV-seronegative. CDR3 protein: CASSRRERVNEQFF. CDR3 bases: TGTGCCAGCAGTCGACGGGAGAGGGTCAATGAGCAGTTCTTC.